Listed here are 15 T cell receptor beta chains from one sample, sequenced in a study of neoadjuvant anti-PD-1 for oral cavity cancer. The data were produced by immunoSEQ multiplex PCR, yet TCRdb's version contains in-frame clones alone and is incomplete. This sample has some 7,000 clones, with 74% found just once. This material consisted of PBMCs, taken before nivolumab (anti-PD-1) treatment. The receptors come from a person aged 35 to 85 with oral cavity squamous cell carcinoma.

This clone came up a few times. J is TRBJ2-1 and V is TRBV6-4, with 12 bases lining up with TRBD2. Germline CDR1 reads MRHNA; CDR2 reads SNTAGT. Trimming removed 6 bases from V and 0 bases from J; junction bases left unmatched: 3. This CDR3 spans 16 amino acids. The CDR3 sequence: CASSPLAGGSYNEQFF. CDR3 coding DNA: TGTGCCAGCAGCCCACTAGCGGGAGGCTCCTACAATGAGCAGTTCTTC.

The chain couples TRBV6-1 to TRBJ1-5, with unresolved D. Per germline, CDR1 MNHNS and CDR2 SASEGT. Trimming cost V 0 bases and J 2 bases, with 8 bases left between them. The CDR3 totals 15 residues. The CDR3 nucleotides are TGTGCCAGCAGTGAAGCTTGGGGTGGCAATCAGCCCCAGCATTTT. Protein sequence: CASSEAWGGNQPQHF.

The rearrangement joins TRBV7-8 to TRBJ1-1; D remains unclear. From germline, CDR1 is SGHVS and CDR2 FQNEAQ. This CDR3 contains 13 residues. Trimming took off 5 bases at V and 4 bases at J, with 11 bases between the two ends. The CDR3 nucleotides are TGTGCCAGCAGCCTCAATCGGGCCACTGAAGCTTTCTTT. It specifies CASSLNRATEAFF.

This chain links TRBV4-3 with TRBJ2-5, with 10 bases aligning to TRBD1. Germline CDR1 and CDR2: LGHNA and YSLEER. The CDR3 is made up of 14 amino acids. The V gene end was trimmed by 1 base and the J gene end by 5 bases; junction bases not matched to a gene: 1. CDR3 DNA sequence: TGCGCCAGCAGCCAAGGGACAGGGGGGGAGACCCAGTACTTC. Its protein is CASSQGTGGETQYF.

The CDR3 is CASSLAVPTENGYTF. The DNA for the CDR3 is TGTGCCAGCAGCTTAGCCGTTCCGACCGAGAATGGCTACACCTTC. This chain uses TRBV7-9 with TRBJ1-2; D uncertain. This CDR3 spans 15 amino acids. Trimming took off 0 bases at V and 6 bases at J, with 14 bases between the two ends. Germline V gene lookup returns CDR1 SEHNR and CDR2 FQNEAQ (reference sequence).

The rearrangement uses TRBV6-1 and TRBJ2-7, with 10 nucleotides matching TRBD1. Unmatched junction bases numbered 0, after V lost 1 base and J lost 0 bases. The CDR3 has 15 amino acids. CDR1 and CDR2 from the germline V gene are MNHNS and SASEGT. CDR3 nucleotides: TGTGCCAGCAGTGAAGGGACAGGGGGCTCCTACGAGCAGTACTTC. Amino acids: CASSEGTGGSYEQYF.

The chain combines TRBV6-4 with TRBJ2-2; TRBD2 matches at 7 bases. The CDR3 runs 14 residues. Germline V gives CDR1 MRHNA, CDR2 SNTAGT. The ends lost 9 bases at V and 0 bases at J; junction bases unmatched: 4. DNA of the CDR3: TGTGCCAGGGGGGAGGGGTCGAACACCGGGGAGCTGTTTTTT. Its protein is CARGEGSNTGELFF.

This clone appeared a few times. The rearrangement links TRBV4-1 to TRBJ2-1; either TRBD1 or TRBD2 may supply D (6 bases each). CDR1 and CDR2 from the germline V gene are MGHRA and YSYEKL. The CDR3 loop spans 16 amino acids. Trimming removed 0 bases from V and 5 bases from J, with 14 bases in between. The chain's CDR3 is CASSQEGRGLNNEQFF. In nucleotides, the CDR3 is TGCGCCAGCAGCCAAGAAGGACGGGGGCTAAACAATGAGCAGTTCTTC.

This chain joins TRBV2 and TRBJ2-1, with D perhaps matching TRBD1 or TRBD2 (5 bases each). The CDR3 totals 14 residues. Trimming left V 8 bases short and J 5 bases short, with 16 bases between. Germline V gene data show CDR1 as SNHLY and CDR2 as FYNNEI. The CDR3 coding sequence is TGTGCCAGCGCAGTGGGGGACGTAAACAATGAGCAGTTCTTC. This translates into CASAVGDVNNEQFF.

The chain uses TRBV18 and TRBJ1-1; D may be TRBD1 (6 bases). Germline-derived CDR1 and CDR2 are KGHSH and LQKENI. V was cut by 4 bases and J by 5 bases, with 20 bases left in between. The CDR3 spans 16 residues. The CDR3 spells CASSRPSRGGWTEAFF. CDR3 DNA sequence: TGTGCCAGCTCACGGCCCTCCAGGGGTGGTTGGACTGAAGCTTTCTTT.

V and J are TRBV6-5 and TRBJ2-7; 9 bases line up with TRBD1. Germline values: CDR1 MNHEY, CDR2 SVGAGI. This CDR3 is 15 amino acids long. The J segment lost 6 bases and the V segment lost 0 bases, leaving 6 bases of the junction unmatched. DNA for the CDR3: TGTGCCAGCAGTTACTCCGGACAGGGGAAAGTCGAGCAGTACTTC. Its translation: CASSYSGQGKVEQYF.

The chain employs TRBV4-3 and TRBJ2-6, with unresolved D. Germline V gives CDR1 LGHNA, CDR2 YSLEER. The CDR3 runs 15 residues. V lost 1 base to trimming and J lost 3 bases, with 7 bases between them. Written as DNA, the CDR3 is TGCGCCAGCAGCCAAGGTATCGATGGGGCCAACGTCCTGACTTTC. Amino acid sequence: CASSQGIDGANVLTF.

The CDR3: CASSSLGPPFSGANVLTF. In nucleotides, the CDR3 is TGCGCCAGCAGCTCCTTGGGCCCCCCTTTCTCTGGGGCCAACGTCCTGACTTTC. The V call is TRBV5-1, the J call TRBJ2-6; D unresolved. V shed 3 bases and J shed 0 bases, with 16 bases lying between them. Looked up from germline, CDR1 is SGHRS and CDR2 is YFSETQ. This CDR3 is 18 amino acids long.

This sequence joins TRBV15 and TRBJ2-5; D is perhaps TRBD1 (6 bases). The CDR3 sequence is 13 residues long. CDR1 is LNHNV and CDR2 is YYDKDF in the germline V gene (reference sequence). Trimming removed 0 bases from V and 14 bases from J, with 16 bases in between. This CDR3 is CATSRDRQDRPYF. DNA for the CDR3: TGTGCCACCAGCAGAGATCGTCAGGACAGACCTTACTTC.

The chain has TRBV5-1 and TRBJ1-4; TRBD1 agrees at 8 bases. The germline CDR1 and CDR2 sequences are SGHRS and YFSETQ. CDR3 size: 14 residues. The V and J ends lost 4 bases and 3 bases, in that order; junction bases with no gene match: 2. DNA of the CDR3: TGCGCCAGCAGCCTACAGGGGGCTAATGAAAAACTGTTTTTT. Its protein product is CASSLQGANEKLFF.